These 21 T cell receptor beta chains share one sample of origin, sequenced in a study of siplizumab effects on memory and regulatory T cells. Assay used: immunoSEQ multiplex PCR; TCRdb lists only in-frame clones, some missing. In the table there are about 100,000 clones, about 92% of which are singletons. Sequenced input: Tregs sorted from blood. The origin of the receptors is a human donor in good health.

With regard to this clone: Other DNA sequences in this specimen translate into the identical CDR3. The chain carries TRBV2 and TRBJ2-7; D is unresolved. CDR1 and CDR2 (germline): SNHLY, FYNNEI. V was clipped by 4 bases and J by 2 bases, with 12 bases between them. The CDR3 has 14 amino acids. CDR3 nucleotide sequence: TGTGCCAGCAGTGTGCAAGGGTTCACCTACGAGCAGTACTTC. Protein: CASSVQGFTYEQYF.

The chain joins TRBV5-1 to TRBJ1-2, with 7 bases aligning to TRBD1. The J segment lost 2 bases and the V segment lost 3 bases, leaving 7 bases of the junction unmatched. The CDR3 runs 15 residues. Germline V gives CDR1 SGHRS, CDR2 YFSETQ. The CDR3: CASSSLDRVNYGYTF. In DNA form, the CDR3 reads TGCGCCAGCAGCTCTTTAGACAGGGTCAACTATGGCTACACCTTC.

Concerning this clone: Other DNA sequences in this sample translate to the same CDR3. The rearrangement joins TRBV19 to TRBJ1-1; unclear D gene. The CDR3 contains 12 residues. V was clipped by 2 bases and J by 1 base, with 2 bases between them. CDR1 and CDR2 from the germline V gene are LNHDA and SQIVND (reference sequence). Written as DNA, the CDR3 is TGTGCCAGTAGTATAAGGAACACTGAAGCTTTCTTT. This encodes CASSIRNTEAFF.

This chain uses TRBV7-2 with TRBJ2-3; no clear D. The germline V and J ends were trimmed by 1 base and 4 bases, with 12 bases remaining between them. Germline CDR1 is SGHTA and CDR2 is FQGNSA. This CDR3 contains 15 residues. The CDR3 is CASSLETLGADTQYF. CDR3 sequence (DNA): TGTGCCAGCAGCTTAGAGACCCTGGGCGCAGATACGCAGTATTTT.

As regards this clone: A junction boundary mismatches the germline segment, possibly from a read error. The V call is TRBV7-3, the J call TRBJ1-3; maybe TRBD1 (6 bases). CDR1 and CDR2 (germline): SGHTA, FQGTGA. The CDR3 spans 15 residues. CDR3 in DNA: TGTGCCAACTACCCTCGGGGACAACCCCCGACTTATTTAAATTTT. Protein sequence: CANYPRGQPPTYLNF.

The table lists this clone with a few counts. This rearrangement joins TRBV6-1 to TRBJ1-2; D ambiguous. This CDR3 spans 13 amino acids. Trimming stripped 4 bases from V and 3 bases from J, with 9 bases between. In germline, CDR1 is MNHNS, CDR2 SASEGT. The DNA for the CDR3 is TGTGCCAGCAGTGTTTTAAGGGACTATGGCTACACCTTC. Its translation: CASSVLRDYGYTF.

This chain connects TRBV19 to TRBJ2-7; 8 bases are shared with TRBD1. This CDR3 has 13 amino acids. Unmatched junction bases numbered 3, after V lost 6 bases and J lost 2 bases. The germline gives CDR1 LNHDA, CDR2 SQIVND (reference sequence). The CDR3 bases are TGTGCCAGTAGCGGGGACAGGACCTACGAGCAGTACTTC. This codes for CASSGDRTYEQYF.

The V gene is TRBV10-3, the J gene TRBJ2-7; D not resolved. CDR3 length: 15 residues. Germline V gene data show CDR1 as ENHRY and CDR2 as SYGVKD. V was cut by 0 bases and J by 3 bases, with 12 bases left in between. CDR3 in amino acids: CAISESTIEYYEQYF. Written as DNA, the CDR3 is TGTGCCATCAGTGAGTCGACCATAGAGTACTACGAGCAGTACTTC.

V gene TRBV6-1 combines with J gene TRBJ1-3, with D unclear. V lost 4 bases to trimming and J lost 1 base, with 5 bases between them. The length of the CDR3 is 13 residues. Germline lookup yields CDR1 MNHNS and CDR2 SASEGT. The CDR3 nucleotides are TGTGCCAGCAGTGGACATTCTGGAAACACCATATATTTT. It translates to CASSGHSGNTIYF.

The chain joins TRBV6-1 to TRBJ1-2; TRBD1 matches 10 bases. CDR1 is MNHNS, CDR2 SASEGT, per germline. The V gene end was trimmed by 6 bases and the J gene end by 5 bases; junction bases not matched to a gene: 0. CDR3 length: 12 residues. For the CDR3, the DNA is TGTGCCAGCAGGGGACAGGGGTATGGCTACACCTTC. Protein: CASRGQGYGYTF.

The rearrangement uses TRBV19 and TRBJ2-4; D uncertain. Germline CDR1 reads LNHDA; CDR2 reads SQIVND (reference sequence). The CDR3 loop spans 16 amino acids. The V and J ends lost 2 bases and 2 bases respectively, with 13 bases between them. CDR3 region: CASSISPGEPKNIQYF. CDR3 in DNA: TGTGCCAGTAGTATATCTCCAGGAGAACCCAAAAACATTCAGTACTTC.

This clone was seen just once. The J gene is TRBJ2-7, the V gene TRBV11-2; D is uncertain. Trimming pared 0 bases from V and 2 bases from J, leaving 11 bases between. CDR3 length equals 15 residues. Germline V gene lookup returns CDR1 SGHAT and CDR2 FQNNGV. The CDR3 spells CASSLDPWMAYEQYF. CDR3 bases: TGTGCCAGCAGCTTAGATCCTTGGATGGCCTACGAGCAGTACTTC.

CDR3 protein: CASNGPGPPYGYTF. The CDR3 DNA reads TGTGCCAGCAACGGCCCGGGGCCGCCTTATGGCTACACCTTC. The chain couples TRBV5-4 to TRBJ1-2; D might be TRBD1 (5 bases). The V and J ends lost 6 bases and 5 bases respectively, with 17 bases between them. CDR1 is SGHNT and CDR2 is YYREEE in the germline V gene (reference sequence). CDR3 size: 14 residues.

The chain couples TRBV29-1 to TRBJ2-1, with D tentatively TRBD1 or TRBD2 (5 bases each). The CDR3 runs to 14 residues. Germline V lookup: CDR1 SQVTM, CDR2 ANQGSEA. V was trimmed by 2 bases and J by 8 bases, leaving 16 bases between them. CDR3 sequence reads: CSVERRGGGYEQFF. For the CDR3, the DNA is TGCAGCGTTGAACGTCGGGGTGGGGGATATGAGCAGTTCTTC.

The CDR3, as DNA: TGTGCCATCAGTGAGGCTAGGAACACTGAAGCTTTCTTT. This encodes CAISEARNTEAFF. The rearrangement uses TRBV10-3 and TRBJ1-1; D is ambiguous. Per germline, CDR1 ENHRY and CDR2 SYGVKD. The CDR3 sequence is 13 residues long. V was cut by 2 bases and J by 1 base, with 5 bases left in between.

The chain couples TRBV20-1 to TRBJ2-2, with D perhaps matching TRBD1 (5 bases). Germline lookup yields CDR1 DFQATT and CDR2 SNEGSKA (reference sequence). The CDR3 contains 11 residues. V shed 6 bases and J shed 6 bases, with 8 bases lying between them. The CDR3 sequence: CSARRAGELFF. The CDR3 DNA reads as TGCAGTGCCCGCAGGGCCGGGGAGCTGTTTTTT.

The chain is built from TRBV18 and TRBJ1-2; 8 bases fit TRBD1. This CDR3 is built from 15 residues. The J segment lost 5 bases and the V segment lost 6 bases, leaving 11 bases of the junction unmatched. Germline loops: CDR1 KGHSH, CDR2 LQKENI. In DNA, the CDR3 is TGTGCCAGCTCCCGCAGGGACAGGAGCACATATGGCTACACCTTC. Translating gives CASSRRDRSTYGYTF.

This rearrangement joins TRBV5-6 to TRBJ2-5, with D uncertain. The germline V gene encodes CDR1 SGHDT and CDR2 YYEEEE. CDR3 size: 17 residues. V lost 1 base to trimming and J lost 1 base, with 17 bases between them. This CDR3 reads CASSLSLGRWGQETQYF. The CDR3 nucleotides read TGTGCCAGCAGCTTGTCTTTGGGCCGCTGGGGCCAAGAGACCCAGTACTTC.

The CDR3 region is CASSSSVSYEQYF. Written as DNA, the CDR3 is TGTGCCAGCAGCTCCAGCGTTTCCTACGAGCAGTACTTC. This chain joins TRBV11-2 and TRBJ2-7; unclear D gene. Germline CDR1 and CDR2: SGHAT and FQNNGV. V lost 4 bases and J lost 1, with 8 bases in between. The CDR3 runs to 13 residues.

In its sample, this clone was seen once. V usage is TRBV11-3 and J usage is TRBJ2-1; 9 bases align to TRBD2. The CDR3 length is 16 residues. The ends lost 1 base at V and 10 bases at J; junction bases unmatched: 11. CDR1 and CDR2 (germline): SGHNT, YENEEA. The CDR3: CASSLGSLREGKEQFF. In DNA form, the CDR3 reads TGTGCCAGCAGCTTAGGGAGTCTGCGGGAGGGTAAAGAGCAGTTCTTC.

The chain has TRBV28 and TRBJ2-1; a weak D match, TRBD2 (6 bases). Germline values: CDR1 MDHEN, CDR2 SYDVKM. This CDR3 has 15 amino acids. V shed 5 bases and J shed 4 bases, with 15 bases lying between them. The CDR3 DNA reads as TGTGCCAGCAGTCGACTAGTAGCCCTTTACAATGAGCAGTTCTTC. It specifies CASSRLVALYNEQFF.